This T cell receptor beta chain stems from a study of blood T cells in healthy people across ages. The CDR3 is 16 residues long. The V gene's germline CDR1 is MDHEN and CDR2 SYDVKM. With a J-beta primer mix and a sample-barcoded 5' primer, a second PCR ran about 7 to 12 cycles. MiXCR was run by TCRdb on the 5' RACE reads, yielding one entry per CDR3 protein. The sample lists roughly 1,800,000 distinct CDR3 sequences; roughly 49% were seen once. The TCR was taken from a woman in her thirties or forties in good health. The V gene is TRBV28, the J gene TRBJ2-7, with D possibly being TRBD2 (5 bases). The end of the DNA is better explained by TRBJ2-5, so the J call may be wrong. Sequenced input: blood. The CDR3 DNA follows: TGTGCCACCCACTCCACCCTAGCTAGCAAGAGGGAGACCCAGTACTTC. Protein product: CATHSTLASKRETQYF.